Listed below are T cell receptor beta chains from one sample, sequenced in a study of T-cell reconstitution after alpha-beta-depleted transplantation in children. TCRdb redid the calling of the PCR reads with MiXCR, one entry per CDR3 protein. The sample records roughly 500,000 distinct CDR3 sequences, around a third being singletons. The specimen was PBMCs from the stem cell graft donor, collected from the stem cell graft. Every receptor here comes from a human donor who donated a stem cell graft to a child with aplastic anemia. Each CDR3 is given with its conserved first and last residue. Each record gives: CDR3 protein, CDR3 DNA, D gene, clone size, J gene, V gene. The D gene is left open where the match is weak. Size values are once, few and many counts, or a class for expanded clones, and some rows have none.

CDR3: CASSYGVGGQPQHF; DNA: TGTGCCAGCAGTTACGGAGTTGGGGGCCAGCCCCAGCATTTT; D: -; size: -; J: TRBJ1-5; V: TRBV6-2/TRBV6-3
CDR3: CSVEDAGDNEQFF; DNA: TGCAGCGTTGAAGACGCCGGAGACAATGAGCAGTTCTTC; D: -; size: -; J: TRBJ2-1; V: TRBV29-1
CDR3: CSARDILGANTEAFF; DNA: TGCAGTGCTAGAGATATTCTGGGGGCAAACACTGAAGCTTTCTTT; D: -; size: few; J: TRBJ1-1; V: TRBV20-1
CDR3: CASSSPTGEETQYF; DNA: TGTGCCAGCAGCTCTCCGACAGGAGAAGAGACCCAGTACTTC; D: -; size: few; J: TRBJ2-5; V: TRBV7-9
CDR3: CATSDFNSYNEQFF; DNA: TGTGCCACCAGTGATTTCAATTCCTACAATGAGCAGTTCTTC; D: -; size: -; J: TRBJ2-1; V: TRBV24-1
CDR3: CSVRDTPTNEKLFF; DNA: TGCAGCGTTCGGGACACCCCAACTAATGAAAAACTGTTTTTT; D: -; size: -; J: TRBJ1-4; V: TRBV29-1
CDR3: CSATRAGGFSGNTIYF; DNA: TGCAGTGCCACCCGCGCAGGGGGATTTAGTGGAAACACCATATATTTT; D: TRBD1; size: few; J: TRBJ1-3; V: TRBV20-1
CDR3: CASSAGTLAEAFF; DNA: TGTGCCAGCAGTGCCGGGACGTTAGCTGAAGCTTTCTTT; D: -; size: -; J: TRBJ1-1; V: TRBV27
CDR3: CASSLGVRSNTEAFF; DNA: TGTGCCAGCAGCTTAGGGGTGAGGTCGAACACTGAAGCTTTCTTT; D: -; size: -; J: TRBJ1-1; V: TRBV7-2
CDR3: CASSQDLAGYQETQYF; DNA: TGCGCCAGCAGCCAAGATCTAGCGGGGTACCAAGAGACCCAGTACTTC; D: TRBD2; size: -; J: TRBJ2-5; V: TRBV4-1
CDR3: CSAGVGNQPQHF; DNA: TGCAGTGCCGGCGTTGGCAATCAGCCCCAGCATTTT; D: -; size: -; J: TRBJ1-5; V: TRBV20-1
CDR3: CASSPGPRNSPLHF; DNA: TGTGCCAGCAGCCCGGGACCGAGGAATTCACCCCTCCACTTT; D: -; size: -; J: TRBJ1-6; V: TRBV28
CDR3: CATSITGRSETQYF; DNA: TGTGCCACCAGCATTACAGGGAGGTCGGAGACCCAGTACTTC; D: -; size: -; J: TRBJ2-5; V: TRBV15
CDR3: CASSRALGNNEQFF; DNA: TGTGCCAGCAGCCGGGCACTAGGGAACAATGAGCAGTTCTTC; D: -; size: -; J: TRBJ2-1; V: TRBV6-2/TRBV6-3
CDR3: CASSRGTNNYGYTF; DNA: TGCGCCAGCAGCCGCGGGACGAATAACTATGGCTACACCTTC; D: -; size: few; J: TRBJ1-2; V: TRBV4-3
CDR3: CASSGRGSSYEQYF; DNA: TGTGCCAGCAGTGGACGAGGTAGCTCCTACGAGCAGTACTTC; D: -; size: few; J: TRBJ2-7; V: TRBV2
CDR3: CASSVRRNRVLNTEAFF; DNA: TGTGCCAGCAGCGTCCGAAGAAACAGGGTTCTGAACACTGAAGCTTTCTTT; D: -; size: once; J: TRBJ1-1; V: TRBV7-2
CDR3: CASSLEGSVLGELFF; DNA: TGCGCCAGCAGCTTGGAAGGGTCGGTTTTAGGGGAGCTGTTTTTT; D: -; size: few; J: TRBJ2-2; V: TRBV5-1
CDR3: CASSNRDRGNSPLHF; DNA: TGCGCCAGCAGCAACCGGGACAGGGGGAATTCACCCCTCCACTTT; D: TRBD1; size: once; J: TRBJ1-6; V: TRBV5-1
CDR3: CASSLAGWEETQYF; DNA: TGCGCCAGCAGCTTGGCCGGCTGGGAAGAGACCCAGTACTTC; D: -; size: -; J: TRBJ2-5; V: TRBV5-1
CDR3: CASSLAELDFGEQFF; DNA: TGTGCCAGCAGCTTAGCGGAGCTAGATTTCGGTGAGCAGTTCTTC; D: -; size: few; J: TRBJ2-1; V: TRBV7-9
CDR3: CASSSPSETQYF; DNA: TGTGCCAGCAGCTCCCCATCAGAGACCCAGTACTTC; D: -; size: -; J: TRBJ2-5; V: TRBV7-9
CDR3: CASSVGVVTEAFF; DNA: TGTGCCAGCAGTGTGGGCGTTGTCACTGAAGCTTTCTTT; D: -; size: few; J: TRBJ1-1; V: TRBV6-1
CDR3: CASSSFRGETQYF; DNA: TGTGCCAGCAGCTCTTTTCGAGGGGAGACCCAGTACTTC; D: -; size: -; J: TRBJ2-5; V: TRBV13
CDR3: CSAKIKPDLYRFNNEQFF; DNA: TGCAGTGCTAAAATAAAACCCGATTTATACAGGTTTAACAATGAGCAGTTCTTC; D: -; size: few; J: TRBJ2-1; V: TRBV20-1
CDR3: CASSLGGQGAPDTQYF; DNA: TGTGCCAGCAGCTTAGGAGGACAGGGGGCACCAGATACGCAGTATTTT; D: TRBD1; size: few; J: TRBJ2-3; V: TRBV7-2
CDR3: CASSLYSASYNSPLHF; DNA: TGTGCCAGCAGCCTCTACTCGGCCTCCTATAATTCACCCCTCCACTTT; D: -; size: once; J: TRBJ1-6; V: TRBV28
CDR3: CASSPQGQTGNTEAFF; DNA: TGTGCCAGCAGCCCCCAGGGGCAGACAGGAAACACTGAAGCTTTCTTT; D: -; size: few; J: TRBJ1-1; V: TRBV7-8
CDR3: CASSPSKETQYF; DNA: TGTGCCAGCAGCCCCAGTAAAGAGACCCAGTACTTC; D: -; size: -; J: TRBJ2-5; V: TRBV6-5
CDR3: CASSLAAIGSSSYNEQFF; DNA: TGTGCCAGCAGCTTAGCGGCCATAGGGTCAAGCTCCTACAATGAGCAGTTCTTC; D: -; size: few; J: TRBJ2-1; V: TRBV7-8
CDR3: CASANQGLAEPGGANVLTF; DNA: TGTGCCAGCGCAAACCAGGGACTAGCGGAACCGGGGGGGGCCAACGTCCTGACTTTC; D: TRBD2; size: -; J: TRBJ2-6; V: TRBV6-1
CDR3: CASSLNAGSSYNEQFF; DNA: TGTGCCAGCAGCTTAAACGCGGGGAGCTCCTACAATGAGCAGTTCTTC; D: -; size: many; J: TRBJ2-1; V: TRBV7-9
CDR3: CASSYGGGRWETQYF; DNA: TGTGCCAGCAGCTATGGGGGGGGGAGGTGGGAGACCCAGTACTTC; D: TRBD2; size: -; J: TRBJ2-5; V: TRBV7-2
CDR3: CASSQSAGIYNEQFF; DNA: TGCGCCAGCAGCCAGAGCGCAGGGATCTACAATGAGCAGTTCTTC; D: -; size: -; J: TRBJ2-1; V: TRBV4-3
CDR3: CASTTTAYSNQPQHF; DNA: TGTGCCAGCACTACGACAGCGTATAGCAATCAGCCCCAGCATTTT; D: -; size: -; J: TRBJ1-5; V: TRBV6-2/TRBV6-3
CDR3: CASSDRDRGSNTEAFF; DNA: TGTGCCAGCAGTGACCGGGACAGGGGGTCGAACACTGAAGCTTTCTTT; D: TRBD1; size: few; J: TRBJ1-1; V: TRBV5-6
CDR3: CASSLVGGWGETQYF; DNA: TGTGCCAGCAGCTTAGTGGGGGGGTGGGGAGAGACCCAGTACTTC; D: TRBD2; size: -; J: TRBJ2-5; V: TRBV7-2
CDR3: CASSTGTGGQETQYF; DNA: TGTGCCAGCAGCACCGGGACAGGGGGCCAAGAGACCCAGTACTTC; D: TRBD1; size: few; J: TRBJ2-5; V: TRBV27
CDR3: CASSSQGAQGANVLTF; DNA: TGTGCCAGCAGCTCGCAGGGGGCGCAAGGGGCCAACGTCCTGACTTTC; D: TRBD1; size: once; J: TRBJ2-6; V: TRBV11-3
CDR3: CATSDGGRARDEQFF; DNA: TGTGCCACCAGTGATGGGGGACGGGCCCGGGATGAGCAGTTCTTC; D: -; size: -; J: TRBJ2-1; V: TRBV24-1
CDR3: CASSVVGVMAASTDTQYF; DNA: TGTGCCAGCAGCGTAGTAGGGGTAATGGCAGCTAGCACAGATACGCAGTATTTT; D: -; size: few; J: TRBJ2-3; V: TRBV9
CDR3: CASSGGLAGVSYNEQFF; DNA: TGTGCCAGCAGTGGGGGGCTAGCGGGAGTATCCTACAATGAGCAGTTCTTC; D: TRBD2; size: -; J: TRBJ2-1; V: TRBV2
CDR3: CASSQGVSTDEQYF; DNA: TGTGCCAGCAGCCAGGGCGTGAGTACCGACGAGCAGTACTTC; D: -; size: few; J: TRBJ2-7; V: TRBV7-6
CDR3: CARKDREETQYF; DNA: TGCGCCAGGAAGGACAGGGAAGAGACCCAGTACTTC; D: TRBD1; size: few; J: TRBJ2-5; V: TRBV5-1
CDR3: CASSRGIGGNTIYF; DNA: TGTGCCAGCAGCCGTGGGATAGGCGGAAACACCATATATTTT; D: -; size: few; J: TRBJ1-3; V: TRBV7-2
CDR3: CASSLQGVGELFF; DNA: TGTGCCAGCAGCCTACAGGGGGTCGGGGAGCTGTTTTTT; D: TRBD1; size: few; J: TRBJ2-2; V: TRBV13
CDR3: CASSTRTSETGELFF; DNA: TGCGCCAGCAGCACGAGGACTAGCGAGACCGGGGAGCTGTTTTTT; D: TRBD2; size: -; J: TRBJ2-2; V: TRBV5-1
CDR3: CSARDTFVYGYTF; DNA: TGCAGCGCCCGGGACACCTTTGTCTATGGCTACACCTTC; D: -; size: few; J: TRBJ1-2; V: TRBV29-1
CDR3: CASSKGSVGTEAFF; DNA: TGTGCCAGCAGTAAGGGGAGCGTTGGGACTGAAGCTTTCTTT; D: -; size: few; J: TRBJ1-1; V: TRBV7-9
CDR3: CASSYSISRFSGGSRDNEQFF; DNA: TGTGCCAGCAGTTACTCGATCAGCCGATTTTCTGGCGGGAGTCGGGACAATGAGCAGTTCTTC; D: TRBD2; size: -; J: TRBJ2-1; V: TRBV6-2/TRBV6-3
CDR3: CAAVEGGVGGYTF; DNA: TGTGCTGCGGTCGAAGGGGGCGTAGGTGGCTACACCTTC; D: TRBD1; size: -; J: TRBJ1-2; V: TRBV6-6
CDR3: CASSPVNQQETQYF; DNA: TGTGCCAGCAGTCCGGTGAATCAGCAAGAGACCCAGTACTTC; D: -; size: few; J: TRBJ2-5; V: TRBV28
CDR3: CASSLARRTTGPRGNTIYF; DNA: TGTGCCAGCAGCTTAGCCCGTCGGACCACAGGGCCTAGAGGAAACACCATATATTTT; D: -; size: many; J: TRBJ1-3; V: TRBV7-9
CDR3: CATSRDRGADIQYF; DNA: TGTGCCACCAGCAGAGACAGGGGAGCGGACATTCAGTACTTC; D: -; size: few; J: TRBJ2-4; V: TRBV15
CDR3: CASSFYGGQGYTF; DNA: TGTGCCAGCAGTTTTTACGGAGGGCAAGGCTACACCTTC; D: -; size: -; J: TRBJ1-2; V: TRBV27